The 9 T cell receptor beta chains below were found in one sample sequenced in a study of beta chain features in type 1 diabetes (dated by TCRdb to the late 2010s). Library preparation was by the immunoSEQ multiplex PCR assay. The High Capacity cDNA Reverse Transcription Kit was used to reverse transcribe all of the isolated RNA, meaning that expressed TCRB transcripts were what got sequenced. Entries here come from immuneACCESS through TCRdb and include only in-frame sequences with V and J called. Some clones fail to appear in such tables; in the studies checked, an unresolved V gene covers under half of the shortfall, and the cause of the remainder is unknown. The sample yields some 220,000 clones; 11% were counted once. Approximately 1.3% of the sample goes to the ten largest clones. Input material: central memory CD4+ T cells from blood. The receptors were gathered from a man between 18 and 35 years old in good health.

This clone was counted between two and nine times. The chain has TRBV6-5 and TRBJ1-1, with a tentative D call TRBD1 (5 bases). This CDR3 has 16 residues. Germline CDR1 reads MNHEY; CDR2 reads SVGAGI. V lost 4 bases and J 4 bases, leaving 19 bases between the germline ends. The CDR3 region is CASSSNRDSIGTEAFF. In DNA, the CDR3 is TGTGCCAGCAGTTCCAATCGGGACTCCATAGGCACTGAAGCTTTCTTT.

This clone was counted at least ten times. In nucleotides, the CDR3 is TGTGCCAGCAGCCGAAAGGGGCGGGAGGGCACAGATACGCAGTATTTT. Its protein product is CASSRKGREGTDTQYF. The V call is TRBV5-4, the J call TRBJ2-3; 8 nucleotides match TRBD2. V was pared by 4 bases and J by 1 base, with 8 bases of the junction left unmatched. The CDR3 covers 16 residues. Germline CDR1 and CDR2: SGHNT and YYREEE (reference sequence).

This clone was detected only a few times. Here the CDR3 reads CASSESRAANYEQYF. The CDR3 DNA follows: TGTGCCAGCAGTGAATCTAGAGCGGCCAATTACGAGCAGTACTTC. The chain uses TRBV25-1 and TRBJ2-7, with D perhaps matching TRBD2 (5 bases). This CDR3 has 15 amino acids. V lost 1 base and J 4 bases, leaving 14 bases between the germline ends. Looked up from germline, CDR1 is MGHDK and CDR2 is SYGVNS.

The rearrangement uses TRBV15 and TRBJ2-5; the match to TRBD1 covers 9 bases. The V gene's germline CDR1 is LNHNV and CDR2 YYDKDF (reference sequence). CDR3 length: 13 residues. The V and J ends lost 10 bases and 4 bases, in that order; junction bases with no gene match: 7. CDR3 bases: TGTGCCAGGACGGACAGGGGCGGAGAGACCCAGTACTTC. This gives the protein CARTDRGGETQYF. Looking up the rest from reference TRBV15 and TRBJ2-5 gives the full variable domain: DAMVIQNPRYQVTQFGKPVTLSCSQTLNHNVMYWYQQKSSQAPKLLFHYYDKDFNNEADTPDNFQSRRPNTSFCFLDIRSPGLGDTAMYLCARTDRGGETQYFGPGTRLLVL.

There are a few counts of this clone. Compared with germline, one end of the junction differs, possibly owing to a read error. The chain has TRBV6-6 and TRBJ2-3; D remains ambiguous. Per the germline V gene, CDR1 is MNHNY and CDR2 is SVGAGI (reference sequence). CDR3 length: 13 residues. CDR3 sequence reads: CAISELLADTQYF. The CDR3, as DNA: TGTGCCATCAGTGAGCTTTTAGCAGATACGCAGTATTTT.

The J gene is TRBJ2-1, the V gene TRBV18; 9 bases are a match to TRBD1. The CDR3 runs 16 residues. V gave up 2 bases and J gave up 3 bases; unmatched junction bases: 5. From germline, CDR1 is KGHSH and CDR2 LQKENI. The CDR3 DNA reads as TGTGCCAGCTCACCATTTCCGGGACAGGGCTACAATGAGCAGTTCTTC. It codes for CASSPFPGQGYNEQFF.

The chain is built from TRBV7-2 and TRBJ2-5, with TRBD1 as a possible D gene (5 bases). Matching the DNA end better, TRBJ2-7 makes the J call doubtful. The CDR3 spans 14 residues. Looked up from germline, CDR1 is SGHTA and CDR2 is FQGNSA. The DNA for the CDR3 is TGTGCCAGCAGCCGTGGGGCGGAGACCTACGAGCAGTACTTC. It codes for CASSRGAETYEQYF.

This clone came up many times. The gene calls are TRBV7-2 and TRBJ2-7; 10 nucleotides align to TRBD1. Germline V gene data show CDR1 as SGHTA and CDR2 as FQGNSA. Germline trimming cut 5 bases from V and 7 bases from J; bases unmatched to any gene: 5. CDR3 length: 13 residues. For the CDR3, the DNA is TGTGCCAGCAGCGGTAGGGACAGGGGTGAGCAGTACTTC. Amino acids: CASSGRDRGEQYF.

The V gene is TRBV9, the J gene TRBJ1-1; TRBD1 agrees at 8 bases. The CDR3 runs to 16 residues. CDR1 and CDR2 from the germline V gene are SGDLS and YYNGEE. V dropped 0 bases and J dropped 0; count of bases not matched to a gene: 4. CDR3 sequence: CASSVGQGLMNTEAFF. The CDR3 coding sequence is TGTGCCAGCAGCGTAGGACAGGGGTTAATGAACACTGAAGCTTTCTTT.